The sequence of this TCR beta chain was determined in a study of CD8+ T cells in alopecia areata. The overall study: For the treated group, dosing was oral tofacitinib at 5 to 10 mg twice daily.

Regarding the study as a whole: Scalp lesions, especially in alopecia totalis/universalis, had higher clonality than normal scalp. Scalp clonality and expanded CD8+ clones among the top 100 were significantly decreased by tofacitinib.

The germline CDR1 and CDR2 sequences are SQVTM and ANQGSEA. This CDR3 has 15 residues. With 8 bases clipped from V and 3 bases from J, the junction kept 13 bases outside the gene matches. It was cDNA, reverse transcribed from extracted RNA, that served as the sequencing template. Measured with immunoSEQ multiplex PCR; TCRdb has only the in-frame clones, and not every one. The sample shows about 200,000 clones, about three fifths of them seen only once. Described treatment: oral pan-JAK inhibitor, 5-10 mg twice daily. As part of sample collection, lesional scalp punch biopsies and peripheral blood were taken from alopecia areata patients. This clone was found a few times. What it binds is unknown.

This clonotype was obtained from a human donor with alopecia areata. The J gene is TRBJ2-1, the V gene TRBV29-1, with 7 bases lining up with TRBD1. Specimen: CD4+ T cells sorted from blood, collected at week 4, from a patient treated with tofacitinib. The CDR3 region is CSFRTGTALYNEQFF. The CDR3 nucleotides read TGCAGCTTCCGAACCGGGACAGCCCTCTACAATGAGCAGTTCTTC.